The 2 T cell receptor beta chains below come from one sample, sequenced in a study of Graves' ophthalmopathy and Graves' hyperthyroidism. The TCR beta CDR3 regions underwent amplification from RNA transcripts. An opening RT-PCR round employed HTBI primers and preceded a second-round multiplex PCR. Each CDR3 protein gets one entry after TCRdb re-called the multiplex PCR reads with MiXCR. The sample contains almost 400,000 distinct CDR3 sequences, about 16% of which appear only once. The sequenced sample consisted of peripheral blood. The receptors originated from a woman aged 18-29 years with Graves' ophthalmopathy.

This clonotype was recorded at least ten times. The chain employs TRBV10-1 and TRBJ1-1; D is unclear. CDR3 length: 13 residues. The germline V gene encodes CDR1 WNHNN and CDR2 SYGVQD (reference sequence). V lost 4 bases, J lost 3 bases, and 9 bases lay in between. The CDR3, as DNA: TGCGCCAGCAGTGTCCGAGTGGACACTGAAGCTTTCTTT. It yields the protein CASSVRVDTEAFF.

The CDR3 DNA reads as TGTGCCAGCAGCTTAGGGGCATTTAATAATTCACCCCTCCACTTT. The encoded protein is CASSLGAFNNSPLHF. The gene calls are TRBV7-2 and TRBJ1-6, with unresolved D. Trimming left V 1 base short and J 5 bases short, with 9 bases between. The CDR3 is made up of 15 amino acids. Germline V gene sequence: CDR1 SGHTA, CDR2 FQGNSA. Full variable domain (remainder filled in from reference TRBV7-2 and TRBJ1-6): GAGVSQSPSNKVTEKGKDVELRCDPISGHTALYWYRQSLGQGLEFLIYFQGNSAPDKSGLPSDRFSAERTGGSVSTLTIQRTQQEDSAVYLCASSLGAFNNSPLHFGNGTRLTVT.